This TCR beta chain was retrieved from a study of patients and donors after allogeneic stem cell transplantation. TCRdb re-called the RT-PCR reads through MiXCR, storing one row per CDR3 protein. Among 25,000 or so distinct CDR3 sequences listed, roughly 8% were seen once. The sample consisted of blood, either unsorted or a sorted T cell fraction (not recorded which). The receptor was isolated from a human donor who was either an allogeneic HSCT recipient or a stem cell or donor lymphocyte infusion donor (not recorded which). It is not recorded whose cells these are; they may come from a transplant donor.

The DNA for the CDR3 is TGTGCCAGCAGCTTAGACCCCCAACGTGGCCTAGCGGGAGGAGATACGCAGTATTTT. Encoded protein: CASSLDPQRGLAGGDTQYF. This chain connects TRBV7-8 to TRBJ2-3; 11 nucleotides match TRBD2. The CDR3 is made up of 19 amino acids. The trim removed 1 base at V and 5 bases at J, leaving 14 bases unmatched. CDR1 is SGHVS, CDR2 FQNEAQ, per germline.